Each of the 29 T cell receptor beta chains below was sequenced from the same sample in a study of human T cells and chemical hapten exposure. TCRdb reanalysed the RACE reads using MiXCR and keeps one entry per CDR3 protein. Of 180,000 or so distinct CDR3 sequences in the sample, more than 25% were seen once. Stated time point: pre-sensitization, week 0. Indicated treatment: therapeutic diphenylcyclopropenone sensitization with weekly scalp DPC. The sequencing here drew on whole blood, taken in connection with sensitization to the hapten diphenylcyclopropenone (DPC). These receptors came from a woman in her thirties with alopecia areata. Some clones in this sample may be carry-over from other donors' samples.

CDR3 coding DNA: TGTGCCATCAGTGAGCCCGAACAGGGGCCCCAGCATTTT. Amino acids: CAISEPEQGPQHF. V gene TRBV10-3 combines with J gene TRBJ1-5; TRBD1 is a possible D gene (6 bases). From germline, CDR1 is ENHRY and CDR2 SYGVKD. V lost 2 bases to trimming and J lost 9 bases, with 11 bases between them. This CDR3 has 13 residues.

The DNA of the CDR3 is TGCGCCAGCAGCCCCGGACAGGGTTGGAACACTGAAGCTTTCTTT. It encodes CASSPGQGWNTEAFF. The chain is built from TRBV5-1 and TRBJ1-1; 8 positions agree with TRBD1. Trimming cost V 4 bases and J 1 base; bases outside gene matches: 6. Per germline, CDR1 SGHRS and CDR2 YFSETQ. CDR3 length: 15 residues.

The J gene is TRBJ2-3, the V gene TRBV28; D is perhaps TRBD2 (5 bases). V lost 7 bases to trimming and J lost 3 bases, with 14 bases between them. The CDR3 runs 14 residues. The germline CDR1 and CDR2 sequences are MDHEN and SYDVKM. CDR3 region: CASTKRDLTDTQYF. CDR3 in DNA: TGTGCCAGCACCAAACGGGATTTGACAGATACGCAGTATTTT.

This clonotype was observed a few times. CDR3 protein: CASSLRRLLSYEQYF. The CDR3 nucleotides are TGTGCCAGCAGTTTAAGGCGGTTACTCTCCTACGAGCAGTACTTC. The rearrangement links TRBV28 to TRBJ2-7; D ambiguous. V was pared by 2 bases and J by 0 bases, with 11 bases between. This CDR3 comprises 15 residues. CDR1 and CDR2 from the germline V gene are MDHEN and SYDVKM.

V usage is TRBV29-1 and J usage is TRBJ2-7, with D tentatively TRBD1 (6 bases). V lost 7 bases and J 2 bases, leaving 12 bases between the germline ends. This CDR3 spans 12 amino acids. Looked up from germline, CDR1 is SQVTM and CDR2 is ANQGSEA. CDR3: CSAVTGPYEQYF. The CDR3 coding sequence is TGCAGCGCTGTGACAGGCCCCTACGAGCAGTACTTC.

This clonotype appeared a few times. The chain joins TRBV4-1 to TRBJ1-1; D remains ambiguous. This CDR3 contains 14 residues. V gave up 1 base and J gave up 2 bases, with 8 bases separating them. From germline, CDR1 is MGHRA and CDR2 YSYEKL. For the CDR3, the DNA is TGCGCCAGCAGCCAAGTCGTAGATAACACTGAAGCTTTCTTT. It is translated as CASSQVVDNTEAFF.

This clonotype was counted a few times. The chain has TRBV2 and TRBJ1-2; 8 bases line up with TRBD1. The germline V gene encodes CDR1 SNHLY and CDR2 FYNNEI. The V segment lost 6 bases and the J segment 8 bases; nucleotides outside the gene matches: 11. This CDR3 has 14 residues. CDR3 residues: CASSPRGLSAGYTF. DNA for the CDR3: TGTGCCAGCAGCCCCAGGGGGCTGTCGGCAGGCTACACCTTC.

This clonotype was detected only a few times. The chain has TRBV11-1 and TRBJ1-1; 9 nucleotides agree with TRBD1. The CDR3 contains 15 residues. Germline assignment: CDR1 SGHAT and CDR2 FQDESV (reference sequence). V was clipped by 2 bases and J by 6 bases; unmatched bases: 7. CDR3 sequence: CASSLQTGGPPEAFF. DNA for the CDR3: TGTGCCAGCAGCTTACAAACAGGGGGCCCCCCTGAAGCTTTCTTT. Full variable domain (missing parts from reference TRBV11-1 and TRBJ1-1): EAEVAQSPRYKITEKSQAVAFWCDPISGHATLYWYRQILGQGPELLVQFQDESVVDDSQLPKDRFSAERLKGVDSTLKIQPAELGDSAMYLCASSLQTGGPPEAFFGQGTRLTVV.

This clonotype was picked up a small number of times. The chain is built from TRBV11-3 and TRBJ2-7, with a tentative D call TRBD1 (5 bases). V was clipped by 1 base and J by 9 bases, with 10 bases between them. There are 12 residues in the CDR3. Per germline, CDR1 SGHNT and CDR2 YENEEA. The CDR3 region has the DNA TGTGCCAGCAGCTTAGGAGTTCAGGGGCAGTACTTC. Amino acids: CASSLGVQGQYF.

V usage is TRBV7-9 and J usage is TRBJ1-1; D is perhaps TRBD1 (5 bases). CDR3 size: 12 residues. With 0 bases removed from V and 8 bases from J, the gap between germline ends came to 7 bases. Germline V gives CDR1 SEHNR, CDR2 FQNEAQ (reference sequence). This CDR3 is CASSLAGQEAFF. The CDR3 coding sequence is TGTGCCAGCAGCTTAGCGGGGCAGGAAGCTTTCTTT. Variable domain in full (rest from reference TRBV7-9 and TRBJ1-1): DTGVSQNPRHKITKRGQNVTFRCDPISEHNRLYWYRQTLGQGPEFLTYFQNEAQLEKSRLLSDRFSAERPKGSFSTLEIQRTEQGDSAMYLCASSLAGQEAFFGQGTRLTVV.

This chain uses TRBV7-2 with TRBJ1-4; D ambiguous. Germline V gene data show CDR1 as SGHTA and CDR2 as FQGNSA. Deletions cut 10 bases from V and 1 base from J, with 13 bases between. The CDR3 spans 14 residues. The CDR3 sequence is CATKKLVTNEKLFF. CDR3 DNA: TGTGCCACCAAAAAACTAGTAACTAATGAAAAACTGTTTTTT.

The rearrangement joins TRBV6-6 to TRBJ1-5; no firm D call. This CDR3 is built from 15 residues. CDR1 is MNHNY and CDR2 is SVGAGI in the germline V gene (reference sequence). V was clipped by 4 bases and J by 10 bases, with 20 bases between them. CDR3: CASSSPVPDSNPQHF. The CDR3 nucleotides read TGTGCCAGCAGTTCCCCGGTCCCGGATTCGAATCCCCAGCATTTT.

This clonotype has more than one count but fewer than ten. J is TRBJ2-1 and V is TRBV10-3, with 7 positions matching TRBD2. The germline V gene has CDR1 ENHRY and CDR2 SYGVKD. The trim removed 3 bases at V and 0 bases at J, leaving 2 bases unmatched. The CDR3 loop spans 15 amino acids. CDR3 sequence: CAISEGTNSYNEQFF. CDR3 DNA: TGTGCCATCAGTGAAGGGACTAACTCCTACAATGAGCAGTTCTTC.

V and J are TRBV20-1 and TRBJ2-3; D not certain. The V end was cut by 0 bases, the J end by 2 bases, with 9 bases between. CDR1 DFQATT and CDR2 SNEGSKA come from the germline V gene (reference sequence). The CDR3 contains 14 residues. CDR3 sequence: CSARDQRNTDTQYF. The CDR3 DNA reads TGCAGTGCTAGAGATCAGAGAAACACAGATACGCAGTATTTT.

This clonotype has only a few counts. The genes are TRBV20-1 and TRBJ2-1, with D unresolved. CDR1 and CDR2 from the germline V gene are DFQATT and SNEGSKA (reference sequence). Between the trimmed V and J ends, which lost 3 bases and 9 bases, there was a span of 9 bases. This CDR3 contains 11 residues. CDR3 in DNA: TGCAGTGCTAGTCTGCTGGGTGAGCAGTTCTTC. Amino acids: CSASLLGEQFF.

This chain uses TRBV5-1 with TRBJ1-1; D call uncertain. Per the germline V gene, CDR1 is SGHRS and CDR2 is YFSETQ. V was pared by 1 base and J by 4 bases, with 11 bases between. This CDR3 comprises 14 residues. CDR3 nucleotide sequence: TGCGCCAGCAGCTTGTGGGGTTGGAGCACTGAAGCTTTCTTT. The encoded protein is CASSLWGWSTEAFF.

The chain uses TRBV5-1 and TRBJ2-3, with a possible D match to TRBD2 (6 bases). There are 15 residues in the CDR3. V shed 2 bases and J shed 0 bases, with 10 bases lying between them. Germline assignment: CDR1 SGHRS and CDR2 YFSETQ. DNA for the CDR3: TGCGCCAGCAGCTTACGGGGGACTAGCACAGATACGCAGTATTTT. Translation gives CASSLRGTSTDTQYF.

The chain carries TRBV15 and TRBJ1-2; 8 bases map to TRBD1. Germline trimming cut 0 bases from V and 4 bases from J; bases unmatched to any gene: 4. CDR1 is LNHNV and CDR2 is YYDKDF in the germline V gene (reference sequence). CDR3 length: 15 residues. The CDR3: CATSRDRGPIYGYTF. CDR3 nucleotide sequence: TGTGCCACCAGCAGAGACAGGGGGCCCATCTATGGCTACACCTTC.

The chain couples TRBV10-3 to TRBJ1-3; D is unclear. The CDR3 loop spans 13 amino acids. Trimming removed 6 bases from V and 0 bases from J, with 6 bases in between. Germline assignment: CDR1 ENHRY and CDR2 SYGVKD. In nucleotides, the CDR3 is TGTGCCATCAGGGGCGACTCTGGAAACACCATATATTTT. This encodes CAIRGDSGNTIYF.

The chain uses TRBV29-1 and TRBJ2-5, with 7 nucleotides matching TRBD2. The CDR3 has 15 amino acids. V was clipped by 1 base and J by 5 bases; unmatched bases: 10. Looked up from germline, CDR1 is SQVTM and CDR2 is ANQGSEA. CDR3 region: CSVEGPAGPVETQYF. In DNA, the CDR3 is TGCAGCGTTGAAGGGCCAGCGGGACCCGTGGAGACCCAGTACTTC.

This clonotype appeared a few times. The chain carries TRBV28 and TRBJ1-6; D gene uncertain. Germline values: CDR1 MDHEN, CDR2 SYDVKM. The CDR3 spans 13 residues. V lost 10 bases, J lost 2 bases, and 9 bases lay in between. This chain's CDR3 is CATSPAYNSPLHF. CDR3 DNA: TGTGCCACCTCTCCAGCCTATAATTCACCCCTCCACTTT.

Only one count was recorded for this clonotype. The chain carries TRBV7-9 and TRBJ2-2, with D unresolved. V lost 4 bases to trimming and J lost 7 bases, with 19 bases between them. Germline lookup yields CDR1 SEHNR and CDR2 FQNEAQ (reference sequence). The CDR3 runs to 16 residues. CDR3 sequence (DNA): TGTGCCAGCAGCTCACCAGGACCTACCTTGGACGGGGAGCTGTTTTTT. This sequence encodes CASSSPGPTLDGELFF.

V is TRBV2 and J is TRBJ1-5; D perhaps matches TRBD1 (5 bases). The V gene lost 2 bases and the J gene lost 6 bases, with 14 bases spanning the gap. The CDR3 contains 15 residues. Germline values: CDR1 SNHLY, CDR2 FYNNEI. The CDR3 DNA sequence: TGTGCCAGCAGTGAACAGGGACTTGTAAGTCAGCCCCAGCATTTT. This gives the protein CASSEQGLVSQPQHF. Filled out from reference TRBV2 and TRBJ1-5, the complete variable domain reads EPEVTQTPSHQVTQMGQEVILRCVPISNHLYFYWYRQILGQKVEFLVSFYNNEISEKSEIFDDQFSVERPDGSNFTLKIRSTKLEDSAMYFCASSEQGLVSQPQHFGDGTRLSIL.

The chain is built from TRBV5-1 and TRBJ1-2, with D perhaps matching TRBD1 (6 bases). Germline-derived CDR1 and CDR2 are SGHRS and YFSETQ. There are 11 residues in the CDR3. Trimming took 4 bases from V and 10 from J, leaving 11 bases between them. The CDR3, as DNA: TGCGCCAGCAGCCGTGGACAGCACTACACCTTC. Amino acids: CASSRGQHYTF.

The table lists this clonotype with a few counts. This sequence joins TRBV6-5 and TRBJ1-1; D unresolved. Trimming pared 2 bases from V and 1 base from J, leaving 8 bases between. CDR1 is MNHEY and CDR2 is SVGAGI in the germline V gene. CDR3 length: 14 residues. CDR3 sequence (DNA): TGTGCCAGCAGTTACGGTCACAGGAACACTGAAGCTTTCTTT. It translates to CASSYGHRNTEAFF.

This clonotype occurred a few times. This rearrangement joins TRBV18 to TRBJ1-4; D not resolved. Trimming left V 0 bases short and J 10 bases short, with 12 bases between. The length of the CDR3 is 14 residues. Germline CDR1 and CDR2: KGHSH and LQKENI. The CDR3 here is CASSPPATEGKLFF. CDR3 DNA: TGTGCCAGCTCACCACCGGCTACAGAGGGAAAACTGTTTTTT. Complete variable domain (other parts from reference TRBV18 and TRBJ1-4): NAGVMQNPRHLVRRRGQEARLRCSPMKGHSHVYWYRQLPEEGLKFMVYLQKENIIDESGMPKERFSAEFPKEGPSILRIQQVVRGDSAAYFCASSPPATEGKLFFGSGTQLSVL.

This chain connects TRBV12-3 or TRBV12-4 to TRBJ1-2; D is perhaps TRBD1 (6 bases). This CDR3 contains 14 residues. Trimming removed 4 bases from V and 2 bases from J, with 11 bases in between. The CDR3 bases are TGTGCCAGCAGTTCAGGGGTATTGAACTATGGCTACACCTTC. Translating gives CASSSGVLNYGYTF.

CDR3 protein: CASSQGLEDTQYF. The CDR3 DNA is TGTGCCAGCAGCCAGGGCCTAGAGGATACGCAGTATTTT. The chain uses TRBV14 and TRBJ2-3, with D unresolved. CDR1 and CDR2 from the germline V gene are SGHDN and FVKESK. V lost 3 bases to trimming and J lost 6 bases, with 10 bases between them. The length of the CDR3 is 13 residues. Looking up the rest from reference TRBV14 and TRBJ2-3 gives the full variable domain: EAGVTQFPSHSVIEKGQTVTLRCDPISGHDNLYWYRRVMGKEIKFLLHFVKESKQDESGMPNNRFLAERTGGTYSTLKVQPAELEDSGVYFCASSQGLEDTQYFGPGTRLTVL.

This clonotype was seen more than once but under ten times. V is TRBV3-1 and J is TRBJ1-1; D gene uncertain. The CDR3 covers 13 residues. Trimming shortened V by 0 bases and J by 7 bases, and 9 bases separated the two germline ends. Germline lookup yields CDR1 LGHDT and CDR2 YNNKEL (reference sequence). DNA of the CDR3: TGTGCCAGCAGCCAAGATCAGGTTGGTGAAGCTTTCTTT. This translates into CASSQDQVGEAFF.